The rows below give T cell receptor beta chains drawn from one sample of a study of blood T cell repertoires in COVID-19. Generated by immunoSEQ multiplex PCR, the TCRdb table keeps only in-frame clones and is missing some. The data contain some 120,000 clones, roughly four fifths of them singletons. Specimen: peripheral blood. The receptors originated from a human donor in a cohort sampled during active COVID-19. The CDR3 runs from the conserved cysteine through the conserved F or W. The order of the fields is J gene, D gene, V gene, clone size, CDR3 DNA, CDR3 protein. D genes are given only for firm matches. Not all rows give a size; the values are once, few, many and, for expanded clones, a class.

J: TRBJ2-7
D: TRBD2
V: TRBV27
size: NA
DNA: TGTGCCGGACGGTTAAGCAGGCGGGGGGCTTACGAGCAGTACTTC
CDR3: CAGRLSRRGAYEQYF

J: TRBJ1-2
D: NA
V: TRBV25-1
size: NA
DNA: TGTGCCAGCAGTGAATCGGGCAGGGGTGGCGGCTACACCTTC
CDR3: CASSESGRGGGYTF

J: TRBJ2-7
D: NA
V: TRBV30
size: NA
DNA: TGTGCCTGGAGTCACGGCAGGGGAGGGGAGCAGTACTTC
CDR3: CAWSHGRGGEQYF

J: TRBJ2-5
D: TRBD2
V: TRBV5-4
size: NA
DNA: TGTGCCAGCAGATCTGGCGGGGGGGCTGGGGAGACCCAGTACTTC
CDR3: CASRSGGGAGETQYF

J: TRBJ2-7
D: NA
V: TRBV18
size: NA
DNA: TGTGCCAGCTCACCGTCTGGGGGGACGAAGACCTACGAGCAGTACTTC
CDR3: CASSPSGGTKTYEQYF

J: TRBJ2-3
D: NA
V: TRBV24-1
size: NA
DNA: TGTGCCACCAGTGATTTTGCGGGGTCTAGCACAGATACGCAGTATTTT
CDR3: CATSDFAGSSTDTQYF

J: TRBJ2-7
D: TRBD1
V: TRBV6-5
size: NA
DNA: TGTGCCAGCAGTTTAATTTGGACAGGGGCGGTCTACGAGCAGTACTTC
CDR3: CASSLIWTGAVYEQYF

J: TRBJ1-1
D: TRBD1
V: TRBV11-2
size: NA
DNA: TGTGCCAGCAGCTTCGACAGGGTGACTGAAGCTTTCTTT
CDR3: CASSFDRVTEAFF

J: TRBJ2-3
D: TRBD2
V: TRBV7-3
size: once
DNA: TGTGCCAGCAGCCTTAGACTAGCGGAGACAGATACGCAGTATTTT
CDR3: CASSLRLAETDTQYF

J: TRBJ1-1
D: NA
V: TRBV19
size: NA
DNA: TGTGCTGAACGGGGGAGAGATCGGAACACTGAAGCTTTCTTT
CDR3: CAERGRDRNTEAFF

J: TRBJ1-4
D: NA
V: TRBV28
size: NA
DNA: TGTGCCAGCAGTCCCACAGGGTTCCTGGAGGAAAAACTGTTTTTT
CDR3: CASSPTGFLEEKLFF

J: TRBJ1-1
D: TRBD1
V: TRBV7-9
size: NA
DNA: TGTGCCACAGGGGGGAACACTGAAGCTTTCTTT
CDR3: CATGGNTEAFF

J: TRBJ2-4
D: TRBD1
V: TRBV6-5
size: NA
DNA: TGTGCCAGCAGGACAGGGAAAAAAAACATTCAGTACTTC
CDR3: CASRTGKKNIQYF

J: TRBJ1-2
D: TRBD1
V: TRBV12-3/TRBV12-4
size: NA
DNA: TGTGCCAGCAGGGGACAGGCTAACTATGGCTACACCTTC
CDR3: CASRGQANYGYTF

J: TRBJ2-1
D: NA
V: TRBV6-1
size: NA
DNA: TGTGCCAGCAGTGAAACATACACCTCTCATGAGCAGTTCTTC
CDR3: CASSETYTSHEQFF

J: TRBJ1-2
D: NA
V: TRBV11-2
size: NA
DNA: TGTGCCAGCAGCTTAGGGCTCCGAGGCTACACCTTC
CDR3: CASSLGLRGYTF

J: TRBJ2-3
D: TRBD1
V: TRBV7-8
size: NA
DNA: TGTGCCAGCAGCTACCGGGACAGGGAACGGGGTACGCAGTATTTT
CDR3: CASSYRDRERGTQYF

J: TRBJ2-6
D: NA
V: TRBV5-5
size: NA
DNA: TGTGCCAGCAGCTCGGGGTTTGATGGGGCCAACGTCCTGACTTTC
CDR3: CASSSGFDGANVLTF

J: TRBJ2-7
D: NA
V: TRBV18
size: NA
DNA: TGTGCCAGCTCAACACAGGGGGAGGGATACGAGCAGTACTTC
CDR3: CASSTQGEGYEQYF

J: TRBJ2-7
D: NA
V: TRBV12-3/TRBV12-4
size: NA
DNA: TGTGCCAGCAGTTGGGCAGGGTCCTACGAGCAGTACTTC
CDR3: CASSWAGSYEQYF

J: TRBJ1-2
D: NA
V: TRBV28
size: many
DNA: TGTGCCAGCAGGCAGGGGAGGGATGGCTACACCTTC
CDR3: CASRQGRDGYTF

J: TRBJ1-2
D: TRBD1
V: TRBV5-6
size: NA
DNA: TGTGCCAGCAGCCTACAGGGGAAGAATGGCTACACCTTC
CDR3: CASSLQGKNGYTF

J: TRBJ1-3
D: NA
V: TRBV7-8
size: NA
DNA: TGTGCCAGCAGCCCGAACAATGCTGGAAACACCATATATTTT
CDR3: CASSPNNAGNTIYF

J: TRBJ2-1
D: TRBD1
V: TRBV18
size: NA
DNA: TGTGCCAGCTCACCGGGACAGGGTGGGATCGATGAGCAGTTCTTC
CDR3: CASSPGQGGIDEQFF

J: TRBJ2-7
D: TRBD1
V: TRBV25-1
size: NA
DNA: TGTGCCAGCAGTGAAGGATTTGAGGACAGGGTGAACGAGCAGTACTTC
CDR3: CASSEGFEDRVNEQYF

J: TRBJ2-1
D: TRBD2
V: TRBV5-1
size: few
DNA: TGCGCCAGCAGCTTGGAGGTAGCGGGGGGCGGAGATGAGCAGTTCTTC
CDR3: CASSLEVAGGGDEQFF

J: TRBJ1-5
D: TRBD1
V: TRBV6-2/TRBV6-3
size: NA
DNA: TGTGCCAGCAGTTCGGGACAGGGATGGAATCAGCCCCAGCATTTT
CDR3: CASSSGQGWNQPQHF

J: TRBJ1-5
D: TRBD1
V: TRBV2
size: NA
DNA: TGTGCCAGCAGTGGACAGGGGACGAGCAATCAGCCCCAGCATTTT
CDR3: CASSGQGTSNQPQHF

J: TRBJ1-5
D: NA
V: TRBV3-1/TRBV3-2
size: NA
DNA: TGTGCCAGCAGCCAACTGGGGGGGTTCAGGGGAAGTGGGCAGCCCCAGCATTTT
CDR3: CASSQLGGFRGSGQPQHF

J: TRBJ1-2
D: TRBD1
V: TRBV6-1
size: NA
DNA: TGTGCCAGCAGTGAACAGACAGGGAACTATGGCTACACCTTC
CDR3: CASSEQTGNYGYTF

J: TRBJ1-2
D: NA
V: TRBV11-2
size: NA
DNA: TGTGCCAGCAGCGAGTCCCGCAGGTCCTATGGCTACACCTTC
CDR3: CASSESRRSYGYTF

J: TRBJ1-2
D: NA
V: TRBV5-6
size: NA
DNA: TGTGCCAGCAGCTTGTTGATGGAGGGGAACTATGGCTACACCTTC
CDR3: CASSLLMEGNYGYTF

J: TRBJ1-5
D: NA
V: TRBV5-1
size: NA
DNA: TGCGCCAGCAGCTTCGAGGGTTCTAGCAATCAGCCCCAGCATTTT
CDR3: CASSFEGSSNQPQHF

J: TRBJ1-1
D: NA
V: TRBV9
size: NA
DNA: TGTGCCAGCAGCTCGACAGGAGTGAACACTGAAGCTTTCTTT
CDR3: CASSSTGVNTEAFF

J: TRBJ1-2
D: NA
V: TRBV7-6
size: NA
DNA: TGTGCCAGCAGCTTAGGACACGGGGGAGGCTACACCTTC
CDR3: CASSLGHGGGYTF

J: TRBJ2-1
D: NA
V: TRBV2
size: NA
DNA: TGTGCCAGCGTCGGGACTGAGTTCAATGAGCAGTTCTTC
CDR3: CASVGTEFNEQFF

J: TRBJ2-7
D: NA
V: TRBV10-2
size: NA
DNA: TGCGCCAGCAGTGAGTCGGCAGGGGAGTGGTACGAGCAGTACTTC
CDR3: CASSESAGEWYEQYF

J: TRBJ1-2
D: TRBD1
V: TRBV6-5
size: NA
DNA: TGTGCCAGCAGCGGACGGACAGGTTCCCCCCGGGGCTACACCTTC
CDR3: CASSGRTGSPRGYTF

J: TRBJ1-6
D: TRBD1
V: TRBV27
size: NA
DNA: TGTGCCAGCAGTTACCGGACAGGGGGGGTGCTACCCCTCCACTTT
CDR3: CASSYRTGGVLPLHF

J: TRBJ2-7
D: NA
V: TRBV11-2
size: NA
DNA: TGTGCCAGCAGCTTAGTCCGGGACACAGCCTACGAGCAGTACTTC
CDR3: CASSLVRDTAYEQYF

J: TRBJ2-4
D: NA
V: TRBV6-6
size: NA
DNA: TGTGCCTCCAGGGGTGACATTCAGTACTTC
CDR3: CASRGDIQYF

J: TRBJ1-6
D: TRBD1
V: TRBV3-1/TRBV3-2
size: NA
DNA: TGTGCCAGCAGCCAAGGGGACAGGGCCTCACCCCTCCACTTT
CDR3: CASSQGDRASPLHF

J: TRBJ1-4
D: TRBD1
V: TRBV5-6
size: NA
DNA: TGTGCCAGCAGCTTCATGACAGGGAAAAATGAAAAACTGTTTTTT
CDR3: CASSFMTGKNEKLFF

J: TRBJ2-6
D: NA
V: TRBV27
size: NA
DNA: TGTGCCAGCAGTCCTCGGGGCTCTGGGGCCAACGTCCTGACTTTC
CDR3: CASSPRGSGANVLTF

J: TRBJ2-7
D: TRBD1
V: TRBV11-2
size: NA
DNA: TGTGCCAGCAGCGGACAGGGAAAATACGAGCAGTACTTC
CDR3: CASSGQGKYEQYF

J: TRBJ2-5
D: TRBD1
V: TRBV5-4
size: NA
DNA: TGTGCCAGCAGCTTGGGGGGACAGGCCCTCCAAGAGACCCAGTACTTC
CDR3: CASSLGGQALQETQYF